The text below deals with one T cell receptor (beta chain). After isolation, RNA underwent reverse transcription to generate cDNA as the sequencing template. Assay: immunoSEQ multiplex PCR; the TCRdb copy retains only in-frame clones and omits some. The data contain under 150,000 clones, less than 70% of them singletons. The data belong to a study of CD8+ T cells in alopecia areata. Treatment of the sample: oral pan-JAK inhibitor, 5-10 mg twice daily. The study team obtained lesional scalp punch biopsies and peripheral blood from alopecia areata patients. V was pared by 8 bases and J by 8 bases, with 21 bases between. CDR1 and CDR2 (germline): SQVTM, ANQGSEA. The CDR3 sequence is 13 residues long.

The gene calls are TRBV29-1 and TRBJ1-1, with D perhaps TRBD1 (6 bases). The specimen was CD4+ T cells sorted from blood, collected at week 24, from a patient treated with tofacitinib. The clonotype originates from a human donor with alopecia areata. The CDR3 loop reads CSFTTGRGREAFF. The CDR3 DNA reads as TGCAGCTTCACCACAGGGAGAGGCCGAGAAGCTTTCTTT. Complete variable domain (other parts from reference TRBV29-1 and TRBJ1-1): SAVISQKPSRDICQRGTSLTIQCQVDSQVTMMFWYRQQPGQSLTLIATANQGSEATYESGFVIDKFPISRPNLTFSTLTVSNMSPEDSSIYLCSFTTGRGREAFFGQGTRLTVV.